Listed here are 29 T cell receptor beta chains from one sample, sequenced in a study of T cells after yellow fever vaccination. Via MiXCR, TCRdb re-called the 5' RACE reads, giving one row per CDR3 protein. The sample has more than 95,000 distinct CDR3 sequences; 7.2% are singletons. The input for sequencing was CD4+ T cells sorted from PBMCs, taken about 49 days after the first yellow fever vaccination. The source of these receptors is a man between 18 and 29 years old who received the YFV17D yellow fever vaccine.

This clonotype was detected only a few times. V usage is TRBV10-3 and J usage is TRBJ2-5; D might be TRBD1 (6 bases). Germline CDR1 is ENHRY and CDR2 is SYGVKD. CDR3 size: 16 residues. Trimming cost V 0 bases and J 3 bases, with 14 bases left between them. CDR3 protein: CAISESQPEGEETQYF. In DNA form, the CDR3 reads TGTGCCATCAGTGAGTCCCAACCAGAGGGGGAAGAGACCCAGTACTTC.

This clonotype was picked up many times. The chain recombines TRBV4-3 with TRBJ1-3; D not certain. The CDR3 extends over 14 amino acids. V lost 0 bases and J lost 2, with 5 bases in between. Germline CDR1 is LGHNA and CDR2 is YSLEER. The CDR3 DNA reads TGCGCCAGCAGCCAAGAGCCAGCTGGAAACACCATATATTTT. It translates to CASSQEPAGNTIYF.

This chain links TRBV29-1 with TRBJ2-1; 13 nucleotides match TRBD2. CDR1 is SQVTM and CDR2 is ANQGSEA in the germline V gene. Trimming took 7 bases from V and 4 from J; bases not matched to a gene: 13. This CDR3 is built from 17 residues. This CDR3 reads CSAALGLAGALYNEQFF. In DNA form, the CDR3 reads TGCAGCGCAGCACTAGGACTAGCGGGGGCCTTATACAATGAGCAGTTCTTC.

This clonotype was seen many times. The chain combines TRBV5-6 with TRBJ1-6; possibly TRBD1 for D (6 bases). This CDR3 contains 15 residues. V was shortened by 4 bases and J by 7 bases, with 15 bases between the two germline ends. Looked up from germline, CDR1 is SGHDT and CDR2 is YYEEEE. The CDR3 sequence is CASSRDILGNSPLHF. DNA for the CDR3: TGTGCCAGCAGCCGGGACATCTTAGGGAATTCACCCCTCCACTTT.

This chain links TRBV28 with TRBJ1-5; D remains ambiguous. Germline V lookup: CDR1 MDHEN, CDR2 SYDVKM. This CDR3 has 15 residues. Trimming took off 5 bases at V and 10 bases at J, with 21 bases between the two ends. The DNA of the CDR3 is TGTGCCAGCAGTCCAGCGGCAAGGCAAGTTCATCCCCAGCATTTT. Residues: CASSPAARQVHPQHF.

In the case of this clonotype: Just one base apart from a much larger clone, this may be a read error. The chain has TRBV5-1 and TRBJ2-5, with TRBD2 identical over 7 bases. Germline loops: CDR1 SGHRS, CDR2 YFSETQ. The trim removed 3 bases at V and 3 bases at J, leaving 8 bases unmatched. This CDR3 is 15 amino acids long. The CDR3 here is CASSSGGSGEETQYF. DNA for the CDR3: TGCGCCAGCAGCTCGGGGGGTAGCGGAGAAGAGACCCAGTACTTC.

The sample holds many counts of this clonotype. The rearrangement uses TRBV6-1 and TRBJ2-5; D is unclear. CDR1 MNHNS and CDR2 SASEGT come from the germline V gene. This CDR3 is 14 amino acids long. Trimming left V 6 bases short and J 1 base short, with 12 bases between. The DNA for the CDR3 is TGTGCCAGCAGATTGTCAGCGTTCCAAGAGACCCAGTACTTC. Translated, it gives CASRLSAFQETQYF.

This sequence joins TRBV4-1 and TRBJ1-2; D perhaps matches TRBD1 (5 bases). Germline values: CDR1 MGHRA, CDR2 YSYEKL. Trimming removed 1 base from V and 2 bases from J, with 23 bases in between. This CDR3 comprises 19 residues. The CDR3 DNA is TGCGCCAGCAGCCAAGTACGTTCTAGGAGGGGAAGAGGGAACTATGGCTACACCTTC. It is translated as CASSQVRSRRGRGNYGYTF.

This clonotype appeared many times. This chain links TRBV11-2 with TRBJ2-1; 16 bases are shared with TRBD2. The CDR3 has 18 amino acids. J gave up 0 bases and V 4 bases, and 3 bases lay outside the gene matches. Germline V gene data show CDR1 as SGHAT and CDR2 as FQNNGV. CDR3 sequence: CASSSGLAGGFSYNEQFF. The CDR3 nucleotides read TGTGCCAGCAGCTCGGGACTAGCGGGGGGGTTCTCCTACAATGAGCAGTTCTTC. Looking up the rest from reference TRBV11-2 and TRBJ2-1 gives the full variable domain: EAGVAQSPRYKIIEKRQSVAFWCNPISGHATLYWYQQILGQGPKLLIQFQNNGVVDDSQLPKDRFSAERLKGVDSTLKIQPAKLEDSAVYLCASSSGLAGGFSYNEQFFGPGTRLTVL.

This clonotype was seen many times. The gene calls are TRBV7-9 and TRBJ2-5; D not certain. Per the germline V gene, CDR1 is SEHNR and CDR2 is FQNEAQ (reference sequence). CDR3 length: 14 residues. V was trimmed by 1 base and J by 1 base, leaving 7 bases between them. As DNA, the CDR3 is TGTGCCAGCAGCTTAGTCCCCCTCCAAGAGACCCAGTACTTC. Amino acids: CASSLVPLQETQYF.

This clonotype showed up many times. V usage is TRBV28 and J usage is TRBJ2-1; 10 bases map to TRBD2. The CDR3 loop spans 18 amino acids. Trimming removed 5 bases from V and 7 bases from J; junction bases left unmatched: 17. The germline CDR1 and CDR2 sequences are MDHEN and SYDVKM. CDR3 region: CASSTPSGSGGAGNEQFF. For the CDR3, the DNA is TGTGCCAGCAGTACCCCCTCGGGGAGCGGGGGGGCGGGTAATGAGCAGTTCTTC.

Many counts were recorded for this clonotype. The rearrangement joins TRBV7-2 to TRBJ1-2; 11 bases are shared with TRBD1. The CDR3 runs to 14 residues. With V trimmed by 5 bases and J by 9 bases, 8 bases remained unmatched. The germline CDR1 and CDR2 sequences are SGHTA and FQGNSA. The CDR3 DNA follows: TGTGCCAGCAGCCGCACCGGGACAGGGGGTAGCTACACCTTC. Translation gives CASSRTGTGGSYTF.

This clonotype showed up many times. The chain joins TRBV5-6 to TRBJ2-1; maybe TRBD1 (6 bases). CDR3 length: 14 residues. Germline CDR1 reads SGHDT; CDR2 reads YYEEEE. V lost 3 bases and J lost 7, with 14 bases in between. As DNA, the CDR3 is TGTGCCAGCAGCTCATACAGGGAAAGGAATGAGCAGTTCTTC. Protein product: CASSSYRERNEQFF.

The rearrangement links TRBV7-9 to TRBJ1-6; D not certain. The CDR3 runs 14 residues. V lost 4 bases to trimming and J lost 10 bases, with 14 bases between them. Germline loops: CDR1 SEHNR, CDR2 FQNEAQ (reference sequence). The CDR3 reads CASSYSGTGSPLHF. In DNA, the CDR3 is TGTGCCAGCAGCTATTCGGGAACTGGGTCACCCCTCCACTTT.

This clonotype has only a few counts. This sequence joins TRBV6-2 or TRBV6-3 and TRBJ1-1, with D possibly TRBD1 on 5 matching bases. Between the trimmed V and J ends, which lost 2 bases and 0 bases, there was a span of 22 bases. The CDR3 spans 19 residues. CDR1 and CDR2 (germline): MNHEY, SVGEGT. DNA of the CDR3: TGTGCCAGCAGTTACCCATTTGCGGCCTCTGGGACCATGAACACTGAAGCTTTCTTT. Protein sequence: CASSYPFAASGTMNTEAFF.

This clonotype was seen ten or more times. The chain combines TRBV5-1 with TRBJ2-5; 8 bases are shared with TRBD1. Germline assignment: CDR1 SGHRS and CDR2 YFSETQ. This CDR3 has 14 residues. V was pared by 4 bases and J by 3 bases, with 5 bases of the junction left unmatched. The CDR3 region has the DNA TGCGCCAGCAGCGCCGGGGACAGGAAAGAGACCCAGTACTTC. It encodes CASSAGDRKETQYF.

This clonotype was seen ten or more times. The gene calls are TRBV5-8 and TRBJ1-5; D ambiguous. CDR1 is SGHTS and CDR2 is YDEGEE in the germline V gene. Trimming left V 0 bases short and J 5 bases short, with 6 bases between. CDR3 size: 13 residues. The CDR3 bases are TGTGCCAGCAGCTTGGAGGTCTATCAGCCCCAGCATTTT. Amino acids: CASSLEVYQPQHF.

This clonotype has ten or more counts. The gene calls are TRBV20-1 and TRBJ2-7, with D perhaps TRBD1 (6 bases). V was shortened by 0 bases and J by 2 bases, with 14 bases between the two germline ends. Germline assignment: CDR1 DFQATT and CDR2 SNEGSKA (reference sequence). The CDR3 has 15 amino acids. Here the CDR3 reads CSARDRGQNAYEQYF. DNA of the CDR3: TGCAGTGCTAGAGATCGAGGACAGAACGCCTACGAGCAGTACTTC.

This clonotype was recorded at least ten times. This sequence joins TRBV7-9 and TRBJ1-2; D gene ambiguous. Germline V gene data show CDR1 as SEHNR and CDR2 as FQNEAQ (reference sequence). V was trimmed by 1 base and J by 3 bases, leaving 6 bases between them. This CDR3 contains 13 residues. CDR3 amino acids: CASSLGRYYGYTF. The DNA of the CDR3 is TGTGCCAGCAGCTTAGGACGGTACTATGGCTACACCTTC.

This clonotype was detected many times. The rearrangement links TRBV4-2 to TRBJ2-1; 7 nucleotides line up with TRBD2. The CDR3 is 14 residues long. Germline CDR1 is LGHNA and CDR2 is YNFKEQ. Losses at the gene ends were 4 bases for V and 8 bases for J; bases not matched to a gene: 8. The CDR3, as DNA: TGTGCCAGCAGCCGCGAGCGACTAGCCTATGAGCAGTTCTTC. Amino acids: CASSRERLAYEQFF.

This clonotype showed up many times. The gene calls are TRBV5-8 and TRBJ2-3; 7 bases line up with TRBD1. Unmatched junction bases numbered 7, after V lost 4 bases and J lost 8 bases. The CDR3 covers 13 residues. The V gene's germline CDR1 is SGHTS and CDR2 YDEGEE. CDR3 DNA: TGTGCCAGCAGCACACAGGGGCTCGGTACGCAGTATTTT. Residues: CASSTQGLGTQYF.

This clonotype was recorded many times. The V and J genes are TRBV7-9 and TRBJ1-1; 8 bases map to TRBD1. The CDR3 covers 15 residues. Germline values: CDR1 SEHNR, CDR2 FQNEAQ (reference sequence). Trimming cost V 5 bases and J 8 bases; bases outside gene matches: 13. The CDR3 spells CASSRTDRGRAEAFF. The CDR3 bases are TGTGCCAGCAGCCGCACTGACAGGGGTAGAGCGGAAGCTTTCTTT.

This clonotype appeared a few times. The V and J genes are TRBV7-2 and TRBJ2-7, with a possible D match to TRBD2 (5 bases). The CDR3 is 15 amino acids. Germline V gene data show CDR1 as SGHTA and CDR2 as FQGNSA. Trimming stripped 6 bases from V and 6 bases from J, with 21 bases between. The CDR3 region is CASRPFRTGSGEQYF. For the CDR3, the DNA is TGTGCCAGCAGGCCATTCCGGACTGGGAGCGGCGAGCAGTACTTC.

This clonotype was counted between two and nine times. The CDR3 loop is CASSLTSGGQDTQYF. The CDR3 coding sequence is TGTGCCAGCAGTTTGACTAGCGGGGGACAAGATACGCAGTATTTT. The chain is built from TRBV6-5 and TRBJ2-3; 12 nucleotides line up with TRBD2. With V trimmed by 4 bases and J by 5 bases, 4 bases remained unmatched. CDR1 and CDR2 from the germline V gene are MNHEY and SVGAGI. The CDR3 extends over 15 amino acids.

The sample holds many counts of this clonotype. CDR3 nucleotide sequence: TGTGCCAGCAGCGTAAGCCCGGGCGGCTACACCTTC. Translating it yields CASSVSPGGYTF. The rearrangement joins TRBV9 to TRBJ1-2; D gene unclear. V was clipped by 1 base and J by 8 bases, with 9 bases between them. CDR1 and CDR2 (germline): SGDLS, YYNGEE. The length of the CDR3 is 12 residues.

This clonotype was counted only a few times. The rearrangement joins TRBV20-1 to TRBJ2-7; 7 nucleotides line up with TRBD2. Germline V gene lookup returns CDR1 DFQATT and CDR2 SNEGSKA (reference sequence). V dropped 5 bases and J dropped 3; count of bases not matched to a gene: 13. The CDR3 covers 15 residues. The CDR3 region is CSALPLAAYYYEQYF. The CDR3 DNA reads TGCAGTGCTCTACCCCTAGCGGCCTATTACTACGAGCAGTACTTC.

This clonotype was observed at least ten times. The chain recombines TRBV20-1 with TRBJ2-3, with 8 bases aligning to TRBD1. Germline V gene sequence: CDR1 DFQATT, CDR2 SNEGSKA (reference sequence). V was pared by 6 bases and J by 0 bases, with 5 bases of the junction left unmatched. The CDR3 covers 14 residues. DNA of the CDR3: TGCAGTGCCGGGACAGGCGTGAGCACAGATACGCAGTATTTT. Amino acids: CSAGTGVSTDTQYF.

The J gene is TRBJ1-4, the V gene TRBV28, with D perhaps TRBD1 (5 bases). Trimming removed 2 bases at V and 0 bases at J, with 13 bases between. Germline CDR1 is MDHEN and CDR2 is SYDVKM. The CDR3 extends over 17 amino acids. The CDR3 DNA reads TGTGCCAGCAGTTTACCCTTCTGGGACGCAACTAATGAAAAACTGTTTTTT. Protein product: CASSLPFWDATNEKLFF.

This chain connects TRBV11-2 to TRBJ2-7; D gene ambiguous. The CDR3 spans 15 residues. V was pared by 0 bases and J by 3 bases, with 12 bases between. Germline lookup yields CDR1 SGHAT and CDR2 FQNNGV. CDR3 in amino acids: CASSLDFQAYYEQYV. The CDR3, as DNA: TGTGCCAGCAGCTTAGATTTCCAGGCGTACTACGAGCAGTACGTC.